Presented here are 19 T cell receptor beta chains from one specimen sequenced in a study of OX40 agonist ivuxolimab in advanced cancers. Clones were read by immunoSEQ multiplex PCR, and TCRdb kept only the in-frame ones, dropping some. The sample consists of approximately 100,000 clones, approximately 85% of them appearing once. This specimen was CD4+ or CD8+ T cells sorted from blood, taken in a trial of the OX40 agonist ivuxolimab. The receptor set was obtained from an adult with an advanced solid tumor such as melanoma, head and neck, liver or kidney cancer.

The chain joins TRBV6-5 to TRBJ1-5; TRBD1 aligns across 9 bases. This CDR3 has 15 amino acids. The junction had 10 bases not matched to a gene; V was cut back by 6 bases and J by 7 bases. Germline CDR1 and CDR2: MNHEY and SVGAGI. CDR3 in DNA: TGTGCCAGCAGACGCCGGGACAGGGAGGAGCAGCCCCAGCATTTT. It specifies CASRRRDREEQPQHF.

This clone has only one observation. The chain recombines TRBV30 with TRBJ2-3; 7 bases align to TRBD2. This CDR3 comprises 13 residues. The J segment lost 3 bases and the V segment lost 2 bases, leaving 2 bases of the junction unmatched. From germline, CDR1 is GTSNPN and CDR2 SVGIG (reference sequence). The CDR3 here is CAWSLGRTDTQYF. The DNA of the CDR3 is TGTGCCTGGAGTCTCGGGAGGACAGATACGCAGTATTTT. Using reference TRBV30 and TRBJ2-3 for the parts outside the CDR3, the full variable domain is SQTIHQWPATLVQPVGSPLSLECTVEGTSNPNLYWYRQAAGRGLQLLFYSVGIGQISSEVPQNLSASRPQDRQFILSSKKLLLSDSGFYLCAWSLGRTDTQYFGPGTRLTVL.

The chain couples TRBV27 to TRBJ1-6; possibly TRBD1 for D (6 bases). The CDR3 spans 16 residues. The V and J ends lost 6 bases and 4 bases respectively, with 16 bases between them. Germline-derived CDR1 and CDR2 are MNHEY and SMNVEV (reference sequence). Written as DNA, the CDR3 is TGTGCCAGCAGCCGGGGGCGTGGTCTTTATAATTCACCCCTCCACTTT. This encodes CASSRGRGLYNSPLHF.

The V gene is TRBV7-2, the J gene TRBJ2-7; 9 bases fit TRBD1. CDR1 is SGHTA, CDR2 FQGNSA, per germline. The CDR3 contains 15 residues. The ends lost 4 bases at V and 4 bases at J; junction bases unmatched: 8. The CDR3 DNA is TGTGCCAGCAGCTGGTGGACAGGGGAAGGTTACGAGCAGTACTTC. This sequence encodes CASSWWTGEGYEQYF.

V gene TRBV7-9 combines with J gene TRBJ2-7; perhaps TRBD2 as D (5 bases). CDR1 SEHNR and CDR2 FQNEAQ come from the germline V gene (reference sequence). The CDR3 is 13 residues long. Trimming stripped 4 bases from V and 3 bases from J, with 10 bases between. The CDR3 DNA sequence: TGTGCCAGCAGCTATAGGGAGTTCTACGAGCAGTACTTC. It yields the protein CASSYREFYEQYF.

CDR3 in amino acids: CASSLGPGREQFF. The DNA of the CDR3 is TGTGCCAGCAGCTTAGGGCCAGGGCGCGAGCAGTTCTTC. This chain links TRBV11-3 with TRBJ2-1, with TRBD1 as a possible D gene (5 bases). V lost 1 base and J lost 10, with 11 bases in between. There are 13 residues in the CDR3. Germline V gives CDR1 SGHNT, CDR2 YENEEA.

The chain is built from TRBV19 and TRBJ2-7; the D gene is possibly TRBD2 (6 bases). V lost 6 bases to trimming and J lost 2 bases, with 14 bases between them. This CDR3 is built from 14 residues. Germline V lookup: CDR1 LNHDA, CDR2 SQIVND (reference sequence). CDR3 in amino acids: CASSNFSGTYEQYF. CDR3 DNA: TGTGCCAGTAGCAATTTTAGCGGCACCTACGAGCAGTACTTC.

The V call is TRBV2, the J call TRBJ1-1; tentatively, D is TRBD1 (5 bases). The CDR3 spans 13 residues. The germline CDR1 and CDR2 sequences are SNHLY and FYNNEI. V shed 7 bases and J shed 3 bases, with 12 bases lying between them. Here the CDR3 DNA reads TGTGCCAGCACCCAAACCAGGGACACTGAAGCTTTCTTT. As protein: CASTQTRDTEAFF. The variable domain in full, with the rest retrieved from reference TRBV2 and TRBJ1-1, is EPEVTQTPSHQVTQMGQEVILRCVPISNHLYFYWYRQILGQKVEFLVSFYNNEISEKSEIFDDQFSVERPDGSNFTLKIRSTKLEDSAMYFCASTQTRDTEAFFGQGTRLTVV.

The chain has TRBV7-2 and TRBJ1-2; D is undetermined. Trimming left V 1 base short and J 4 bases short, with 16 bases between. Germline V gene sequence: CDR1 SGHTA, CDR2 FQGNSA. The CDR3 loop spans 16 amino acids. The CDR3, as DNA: TGTGCCAGCAGCTTAGGTTCCGCGGAGTCGATCTATGGCTACACCTTC. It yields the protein CASSLGSAESIYGYTF.

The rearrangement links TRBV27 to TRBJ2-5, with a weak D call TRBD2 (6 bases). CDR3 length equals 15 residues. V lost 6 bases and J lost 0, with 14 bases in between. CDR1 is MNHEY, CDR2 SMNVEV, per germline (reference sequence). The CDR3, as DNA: TGTGCCAGCAGCGAGGTGAGCGGGTACCAAGAGACCCAGTACTTC. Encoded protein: CASSEVSGYQETQYF.

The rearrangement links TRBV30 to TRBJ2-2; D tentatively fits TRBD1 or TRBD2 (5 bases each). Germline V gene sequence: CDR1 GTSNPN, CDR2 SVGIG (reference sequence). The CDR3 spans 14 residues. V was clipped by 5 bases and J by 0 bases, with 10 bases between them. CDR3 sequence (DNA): TGTGCCTGGGGGACGGTCGCGAACACCGGGGAGCTGTTTTTT. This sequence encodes CAWGTVANTGELFF. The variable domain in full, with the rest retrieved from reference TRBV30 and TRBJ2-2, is SQTIHQWPATLVQPVGSPLSLECTVEGTSNPNLYWYRQAAGRGLQLLFYSVGIGQISSEVPQNLSASRPQDRQFILSSKKLLLSDSGFYLCAWGTVANTGELFFGEGSRLTVL.

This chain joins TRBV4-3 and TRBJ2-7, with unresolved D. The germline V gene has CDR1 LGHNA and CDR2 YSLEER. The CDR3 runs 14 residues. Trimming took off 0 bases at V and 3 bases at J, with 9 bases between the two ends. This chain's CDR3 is CASSQELRSYEQYF. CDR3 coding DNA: TGCGCCAGCAGCCAAGAGCTCAGAAGCTACGAGCAGTACTTC.

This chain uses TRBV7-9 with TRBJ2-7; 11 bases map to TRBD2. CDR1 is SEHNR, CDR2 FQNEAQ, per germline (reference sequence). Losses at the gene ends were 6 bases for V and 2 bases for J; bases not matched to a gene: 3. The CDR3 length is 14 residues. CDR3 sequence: CASSFSGRAYEQYF. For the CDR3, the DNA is TGTGCCAGCAGTTTTAGCGGGAGGGCCTACGAGCAGTACTTC. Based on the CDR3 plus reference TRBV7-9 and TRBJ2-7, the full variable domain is DTGVSQNPRHKITKRGQNVTFRCDPISEHNRLYWYRQTLGQGPEFLTYFQNEAQLEKSRLLSDRFSAERPKGSFSTLEIQRTEQGDSAMYLCASSFSGRAYEQYFGPGTRLTVT.

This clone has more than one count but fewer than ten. Here the CDR3 DNA reads TGTGCCAGCGGGGGGGATCCTATGGTAGGCTACACCTTC. It translates to CASGGDPMVGYTF. The rearrangement uses TRBV7-9 and TRBJ1-2; maybe TRBD1 (5 bases). The V gene's germline CDR1 is SEHNR and CDR2 FQNEAQ (reference sequence). The CDR3 runs to 13 residues. Trimming took off 8 bases at V and 8 bases at J, with 18 bases between the two ends. Using reference TRBV7-9 and TRBJ1-2 for the parts outside the CDR3, the full variable domain is DTGVSQNPRHKITKRGQNVTFRCDPISEHNRLYWYRQTLGQGPEFLTYFQNEAQLEKSRLLSDRFSAERPKGSFSTLEIQRTEQGDSAMYLCASGGDPMVGYTFGSGTRLTVV.

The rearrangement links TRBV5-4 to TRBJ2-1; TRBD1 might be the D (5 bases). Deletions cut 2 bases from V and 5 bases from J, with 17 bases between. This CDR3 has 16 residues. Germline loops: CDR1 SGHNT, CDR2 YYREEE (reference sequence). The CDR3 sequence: CASSFLPFDRHNEQFF. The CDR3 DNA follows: TGTGCCAGCAGCTTCTTACCTTTCGACAGACACAATGAGCAGTTCTTC.

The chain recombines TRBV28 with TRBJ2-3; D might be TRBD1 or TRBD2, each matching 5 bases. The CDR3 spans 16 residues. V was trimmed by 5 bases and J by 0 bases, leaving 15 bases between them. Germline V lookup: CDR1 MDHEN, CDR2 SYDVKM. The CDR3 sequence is CASSPRDRSSTDTQYF. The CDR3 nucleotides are TGTGCCAGCAGTCCCAGGGACCGCTCTAGCACAGATACGCAGTATTTT.

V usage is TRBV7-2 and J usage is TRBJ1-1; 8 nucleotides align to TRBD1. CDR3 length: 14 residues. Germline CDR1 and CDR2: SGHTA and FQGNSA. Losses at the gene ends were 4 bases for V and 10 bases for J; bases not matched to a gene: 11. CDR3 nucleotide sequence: TGTGCCAGCAGCTCATCGGACAGGGTGATGCCAGCTTTCTTT. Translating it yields CASSSSDRVMPAFF.

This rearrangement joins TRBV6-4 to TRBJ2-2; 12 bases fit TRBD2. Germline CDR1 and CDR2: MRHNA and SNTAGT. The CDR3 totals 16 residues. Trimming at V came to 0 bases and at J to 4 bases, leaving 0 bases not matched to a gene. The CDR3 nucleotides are TGTGCCAGCAGTGACTCGACTAGCGGGAGCACCGGGGAGCTGTTTTTT. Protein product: CASSDSTSGSTGELFF.

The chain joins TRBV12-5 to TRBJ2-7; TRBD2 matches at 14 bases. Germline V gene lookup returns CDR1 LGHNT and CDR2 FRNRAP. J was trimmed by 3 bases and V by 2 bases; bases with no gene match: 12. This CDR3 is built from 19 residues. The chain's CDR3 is CASGLRLGLAGVPHYEQYF. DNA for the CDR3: TGTGCTAGTGGTTTGCGTCTGGGACTAGCGGGAGTTCCCCACTACGAGCAGTACTTC.